This T cell receptor beta chain was identified during a study of blood T cell repertoires in COVID-19 (dated by TCRdb to 2018 to 2020). Background for the entire study: Samples from collaborators originated in the United States, Italy and Spain and spanned both the acute and convalescent phases of COVID-19. Deeply sampled blood TCRbeta repertoires from subjects exposed to, actively infected with, or recovered from COVID-19 were included in the dataset. A freely available public database, intended as a resource for researchers studying the immune response to SARS-CoV-2, is where the repertoires were released. The material from the prospective study consisted of cDNA or gDNA derived from T cells, B-cell-depleted T cells, or PBMCs. Samples came from the ongoing ImmuneRACE study (first 160 participants) plus 1,254 subjects from 6 global collaborators. Where HLA class I and class II types were available, the types were taken from metadata supplied by the sample provider, not from assay-based typing. The sample metadata nearly always contained a de-identified subject ID, COVID-19 status, age in years and sex.

Including the terminal cysteine and phenylalanine, the CDR3 comprises 14 residues. Just CDR3 DNA is preserved here, 42 bases in frame from base 1. CDR1 and CDR2 are read off the germline V gene as MGHRA and YSYEKL. The junction shows trimming of 4 bases on V and 0 bases on J, plus 9 bases between the germline ends. A note on this clone: No cognate antigen has been identified for it. The sample holds no much larger clone one base away, and base qualities are not on file.

TCRbeta CDR3 regions were amplified from genomic DNA using the immunoSEQ Assay, a bias-controlled multiplex PCR. The authors' analysis ran thus. The number of nucleated cells in each sample was estimated by amplification of reference gene primers within the assay. Sequence reads were collapsed and filtered to measure the absolute abundance of every unique TCRbeta CDR3 rearrangement. For each sample, productive Simpson clonality was calculated as the square root of Simpson's diversity index across productive rearrangements. The immuneACCESS repertoire file appears here via TCRdb, limited to in-frame rearrangements. These files lack a portion of the clones; in checked studies, under half of the deficit traces to unresolved V genes, and the cause of the others is not known. Clonal size and the V and J genes are those of that table, whereas D and trimming came from the DNA. This sample holds fewer than 250,000 clones; nearly 90% were observed only once. Roughly 16% of the sample is held by the ten biggest clonotypes.

Participants in the prospective study were enrolled through a virtual design, were aged 18 to 89 years, and lived in approximately 25 United States geographic areas. To assign participants to cohorts, the prospective study relied on clinical history that participants themselves reported in a screening survey and a study questionnaire. Exposed participants were defined as having been in contact with someone with a PCR-confirmed or clinician-diagnosed COVID-19 case within 2 weeks of study entry. In the prospective study, mobile phlebotomists collected whole blood, serum and a nasopharyngeal or oropharyngeal swab from each participant. Over a roughly 2-month period, participants in the prospective study had the option of providing additional blood draws and questionnaires. Before DNA extraction, blood samples from the prospective study were shipped at room temperature or frozen. Study-level results and caveats: How much clinical and demographic metadata was included differed by source and by participant, and the metadata was provided uncurated.

The source of this sequence is a man aged 25-40 years who had been exposed to COVID-19. The material sequenced was PBMCs or T cells enriched from blood (not recorded which). The V and J segments used are TRBV4-1 and TRBJ1-2, with the D gene not confidently named. The CDR3 reads CASSPSWPNYGYTF. The DNA sequence is TGCGCCAGCAGCCCCTCTTGGCCTAACTATGGCTACACCTTC.